A single sample gave rise to the 32 T cell receptor beta chains below, sequenced in a study of brain T cells in children with intractable seizures. The time point here: blood from clinic visit 5 months post-surgery; TSC patient then seizure free. Sequenced by immunoSEQ multiplex PCR; TCRdb stores in-frame clones only, minus some. The sample consists of approximately 330,000 clones, approximately 93% of them appearing once. The sequencing used peripheral blood, collected about 5 months after surgery. Receptor source: a boy younger than two with tuberous sclerosis and intractable seizures.

The chain joins TRBV3-1 (or the pseudogene TRBV3-2) to TRBJ1-1; TRBD1 matches at 10 bases. This CDR3 region has 14 residues. CDR1 and CDR2 (germline): LGHDT, YNNKEL (reference sequence). Trimming cost V 2 bases and J 8 bases; bases outside gene matches: 5. Here the CDR3 DNA reads TGTGCCAGCAGCCAAAAAAGGGGACAGGGGGAAGCTTTCTTT. Amino acids: CASSQKRGQGEAFF.

V gene TRBV3-1 (or the pseudogene TRBV3-2) combines with J gene TRBJ1-4; D perhaps matches TRBD1 (5 bases). V was clipped by 1 base and J by 2 bases, with 17 bases between them. Germline CDR1 is LGHDT and CDR2 is YNNKEL (reference sequence). The CDR3 contains 18 residues. The CDR3 DNA follows: TGTGCCAGCAGCCAAGGAGATCGTCGCGGGGCTACTAATGAAAAACTGTTTTTT. It is translated as CASSQGDRRGATNEKLFF.

This rearrangement joins TRBV6-1 to TRBJ2-7, with 10 bases aligning to TRBD1. CDR3 length equals 15 residues. Germline CDR1 MNHNS, CDR2 SASEGT. V shed 0 bases, J shed 2 bases, and the junction held 1 base outside the gene matches. Here the CDR3 DNA reads TGTGCCAGCAGTGAAGCAGGGACAGGGGCCTACGAGCAGTACTTC. It is translated as CASSEAGTGAYEQYF.

The chain has TRBV5-6 and TRBJ2-7, with D possibly TRBD2 on 5 matching bases. Germline V gene sequence: CDR1 SGHDT, CDR2 YYEEEE. Trimming left V 0 bases short and J 4 bases short, with 14 bases between. This CDR3 is built from 15 residues. The CDR3 coding sequence is TGTGCCAGCAGCTTGGAGGGCTCCGGGGAATACGAGCAGTACTTC. Its protein is CASSLEGSGEYEQYF.

The CDR3: CASSLGPGSQETQYF. The CDR3 DNA reads as TGTGCCAGCAGCTTAGGTCCAGGGTCCCAAGAGACCCAGTACTTC. The chain uses TRBV13 and TRBJ2-5; D possibly corresponds to TRBD1 (5 bases). CDR3 size: 15 residues. The V gene lost 0 bases and the J gene lost 1 base, with 9 bases spanning the gap. CDR1 PRHDT and CDR2 FYEKMQ come from the germline V gene (reference sequence).

The chain recombines TRBV2 with TRBJ1-4; the D gene is possibly TRBD1 (6 bases). The CDR3 extends over 16 amino acids. Trimming pared 4 bases from V and 5 bases from J, leaving 17 bases between. Germline CDR1 is SNHLY and CDR2 is FYNNEI. CDR3 protein: CASSGTEVPINEKLFF. CDR3 coding DNA: TGTGCCAGCAGTGGGACAGAAGTCCCAATCAATGAAAAACTGTTTTTT.

This sequence joins TRBV7-2 and TRBJ2-7, with D maybe TRBD2 (5 bases). Per germline, CDR1 SGHTA and CDR2 FQGNSA. Deletions cut 1 base from V and 2 bases from J, with 15 bases between. The CDR3 is made up of 16 amino acids. CDR3 DNA sequence: TGTGCCAGCAGCTTAGGGGGAGCCCAATCGACCTACGAGCAGTACTTC. It codes for CASSLGGAQSTYEQYF.

The chain joins TRBV9 to TRBJ2-1; 9 bases match TRBD2. The CDR3 contains 15 residues. The germline CDR1 and CDR2 sequences are SGDLS and YYNGEE. J lost 8 bases, V lost 0 bases, and 6 bases had no gene match. The CDR3 bases are TGTGCCAGCAGCGTAGTGGTAGCGGGGGCGGATGAGCAGTTCTTC. Amino acid sequence: CASSVVVAGADEQFF. The complete variable domain, with remaining parts taken from reference TRBV9 and TRBJ2-1, reads DSGVTQTPKHLITATGQRVTLRCSPRSGDLSVYWYQQSLDQGLQFLIQYYNGEERAKGNILERFSAQQFPDLHSELNLSSLELGDSALYFCASSVVVAGADEQFFGPGTRLTVL.

V usage is TRBV19 and J usage is TRBJ1-1; D call uncertain. Germline V gene lookup returns CDR1 LNHDA and CDR2 SQIVND (reference sequence). V was trimmed by 5 bases and J by 4 bases, leaving 14 bases between them. This CDR3 has 14 amino acids. The CDR3 reads CASSSNERGTEAFF. The CDR3 region has the DNA TGTGCCAGTAGTTCCAACGAGCGGGGCACTGAAGCTTTCTTT.

The chain combines TRBV6-6 with TRBJ2-7; tentatively, D is TRBD2 (5 bases). In germline, CDR1 is MNHNY, CDR2 SVGAGI (reference sequence). V was trimmed by 6 bases and J by 8 bases, leaving 17 bases between them. The CDR3 runs to 13 residues. The CDR3 coding sequence is TGTGCCAGCAGATCCCCCGAGGGATTGAAGCAGTACTTC. Its translation is CASRSPEGLKQYF.

This clone showed up just once. V gene TRBV7-9 combines with J gene TRBJ1-1; tentative D call: TRBD1 (6 bases). Trimming shortened V by 4 bases and J by 3 bases, and 12 bases separated the two germline ends. This CDR3 has 14 residues. Germline loops: CDR1 SEHNR, CDR2 FQNEAQ (reference sequence). CDR3 sequence reads: CASSSRGGDTEAFF. The CDR3 DNA reads TGTGCCAGCAGCTCCAGGGGCGGGGACACTGAAGCTTTCTTT.

V and J are TRBV10-3 and TRBJ2-2, with unresolved D. From germline, CDR1 is ENHRY and CDR2 SYGVKD. The V gene lost 4 bases and the J gene lost 6 bases, with 12 bases spanning the gap. CDR3 length: 14 residues. CDR3 in amino acids: CAISAPGRAGELFF. The CDR3 nucleotides are TGTGCCATCAGTGCTCCCGGCCGCGCCGGGGAGCTGTTTTTT.

The chain carries TRBV20-1 and TRBJ1-2; 9 bases fit TRBD1. Trimming at V came to 3 bases and at J to 2 bases, leaving 7 bases not matched to a gene. This CDR3 comprises 15 residues. Germline V gives CDR1 DFQATT, CDR2 SNEGSKA (reference sequence). CDR3 sequence (DNA): TGCAGTGCTAGTAAACAGGGGGCGCGGAACTATGGCTACACCTTC. It encodes CSASKQGARNYGYTF.

The chain joins TRBV29-1 to TRBJ1-2; D remains ambiguous. The CDR3 has 10 amino acids. V dropped 6 bases and J dropped 7 bases, with 9 bases sitting between them. CDR1 and CDR2 from the germline V gene are SQVTM and ANQGSEA. Here the CDR3 reads CSVREGGYTF. In DNA, the CDR3 is TGCAGCGTCCGGGAGGGTGGCTACACCTTC. Looking up the rest from reference TRBV29-1 and TRBJ1-2 gives the full variable domain: SAVISQKPSRDICQRGTSLTIQCQVDSQVTMMFWYRQQPGQSLTLIATANQGSEATYESGFVIDKFPISRPNLTFSTLTVSNMSPEDSSIYLCSVREGGYTFGSGTRLTVV.

Regarding this clone: A read error may produce the germline difference seen at one junction end. Here the CDR3 reads CASSEERDRVANF. The CDR3 nucleotides are TGTGCCAGCAGTGAAGAGAGGGACAGGGTGGCGAATTTT. The rearrangement links TRBV2 to TRBJ1-3; 9 bases are shared with TRBD1. CDR1 SNHLY and CDR2 FYNNEI come from the germline V gene. The CDR3 has 13 residues.

In DNA, the CDR3 is TGCGCCAGCAGCGGGGACAGGGGGAACACTGAAGCTTTCTTT. Its protein product is CASSGDRGNTEAFF. The chain carries TRBV5-1 and TRBJ1-1, with TRBD1 matching 10 bases. The germline gives CDR1 SGHRS, CDR2 YFSETQ. The length of the CDR3 is 14 residues. V gave up 4 bases and J gave up 1 base; unmatched junction bases: 1.

The genes are TRBV30 and TRBJ1-2; the D gene is possibly TRBD1 (5 bases). The ends were cut back, 2 bases at V and 5 bases at J, with 6 bases in the middle. The CDR3 covers 11 residues. The V gene's germline CDR1 is GTSNPN and CDR2 SVGIG (reference sequence). The CDR3 DNA sequence: TGTGCCTGGAGTCGGGGGTATGGCTACACCTTC. Its protein product is CAWSRGYGYTF.

The chain is built from TRBV19 and TRBJ2-2, with 9 bases identical to TRBD2. Germline V gene sequence: CDR1 LNHDA, CDR2 SQIVND (reference sequence). The CDR3 totals 18 residues. Unmatched junction bases numbered 16, after V lost 4 bases and J lost 7 bases. Here the CDR3 reads CASSTHRIGGRAGGELFF. CDR3 nucleotides: TGTGCCAGTAGTACCCACCGGATCGGCGGGAGGGCCGGCGGGGAGCTGTTTTTT.

The J gene is TRBJ2-2, the V gene TRBV18, with no clear D. Trimming took off 5 bases at V and 2 bases at J, with 9 bases between the two ends. Per germline, CDR1 KGHSH and CDR2 LQKENI. The CDR3 loop spans 14 amino acids. This chain's CDR3 is CASSVAVNTGELFF. In DNA form, the CDR3 reads TGTGCCAGCTCAGTGGCGGTAAACACCGGGGAGCTGTTTTTT.

This clone was detected only a few times. This rearrangement joins TRBV9 to TRBJ2-7; 10 nucleotides match TRBD2. J lost 2 bases, V lost 4 bases, and 6 bases had no gene match. Germline CDR1 and CDR2: SGDLS and YYNGEE. CDR3 length: 15 residues. The CDR3 loop reads CASSPSGRAAYEQYF. The DNA of the CDR3 is TGTGCCAGCAGCCCCAGCGGGAGGGCAGCCTACGAGCAGTACTTC. Looking up the rest from reference TRBV9 and TRBJ2-7 gives the full variable domain: DSGVTQTPKHLITATGQRVTLRCSPRSGDLSVYWYQQSLDQGLQFLIQYYNGEERAKGNILERFSAQQFPDLHSELNLSSLELGDSALYFCASSPSGRAAYEQYFGPGTRLTVT.

This clone was detected only once. The chain recombines TRBV15 with TRBJ2-5; possible D gene TRBD1, 5 bases. The CDR3 extends over 16 amino acids. Germline lookup yields CDR1 LNHNV and CDR2 YYDKDF (reference sequence). The ends were cut back, 3 bases at V and 2 bases at J, with 16 bases in the middle. CDR3 nucleotides: TGTGCCACCAGCAGGTACGGCGGCAGGGATCAAGAGACCCAGTACTTC. This codes for CATSRYGGRDQETQYF.

The rearrangement uses TRBV6-5 and TRBJ2-7; weak D call: TRBD2 (6 bases). The V end was cut by 7 bases, the J end by 3 bases, with 16 bases between. CDR3 size: 14 residues. CDR1 is MNHEY, CDR2 SVGAGI, per germline. The CDR3 nucleotides are TGTGCCAGCACGAAAGGGCTGGGGGGCTACGAGCAGTACTTC. It encodes CASTKGLGGYEQYF.

The chain uses TRBV19 and TRBJ2-5; TRBD1 aligns across 7 bases. With 5 bases clipped from V and 5 bases from J, the junction kept 14 bases outside the gene matches. Germline V CDR1 and CDR2: LNHDA, SQIVND (reference sequence). The CDR3 loop spans 16 amino acids. The CDR3 DNA reads TGTGCCAGTAGTCCCATGGGGAGAGGGGGCGGGGAGACCCAGTACTTC. This translates into CASSPMGRGGGETQYF.

The CDR3 is CASSFSPGLAAPETQYF. CDR3 bases: TGTGCCAGCAGCTTCTCTCCGGGACTAGCGGCCCCAGAGACCCAGTACTTC. V is TRBV7-8 and J is TRBJ2-5; 11 bases align to TRBD2. CDR3 length equals 17 residues. The junction had 10 bases not matched to a gene; V was cut back by 3 bases and J by 4 bases. CDR1 is SGHVS and CDR2 is FQNEAQ in the germline V gene.

This chain uses TRBV11-3 with TRBJ2-2; no reliable D call. Germline V gene lookup returns CDR1 SGHNT and CDR2 YENEEA. The CDR3 has 17 amino acids. V was cut by 5 bases and J by 2 bases, with 18 bases left in between. The CDR3 bases are TGTGCCAGCAGCCCCGGCGGTGTAGCCGGAAACACCGGGGAGCTGTTTTTT. It codes for CASSPGGVAGNTGELFF.

This clone was seen once. CDR3: CASSLVLANTEAFF. The CDR3 nucleotides are TGTGCCAGCAGTCTGGTGTTGGCGAACACTGAAGCTTTCTTT. The V call is TRBV7-9, the J call TRBJ1-1; no clear D. Germline-derived CDR1 and CDR2 are SEHNR and FQNEAQ (reference sequence). Trimming cost V 6 bases and J 1 base, with 12 bases left between them. CDR3 length: 14 amino acids.

The V gene is TRBV19, the J gene TRBJ2-5, with 10 bases lining up with TRBD2. V lost 7 bases and J lost 5; bases outside the gene matches: 13. The CDR3 loop spans 16 amino acids. In germline, CDR1 is LNHDA, CDR2 SQIVND (reference sequence). As DNA, the CDR3 is TGTGCCAGTAAGGGAGCGGGAGGGCCGGGGTTTGAGACCCAGTACTTC. It codes for CASKGAGGPGFETQYF.

This clone was counted a single time. The chain couples TRBV5-1 to TRBJ2-1, with 12 bases matching TRBD1. Germline loops: CDR1 SGHRS, CDR2 YFSETQ. Trimming took 6 bases from V and 9 from J; bases not matched to a gene: 10. The length of the CDR3 is 15 residues. CDR3 in DNA: TGCGCCAGCAACGACGGGACAGGGGGCTCTGTTGAGCAGTTCTTC. This translates into CASNDGTGGSVEQFF.

This chain connects TRBV19 to TRBJ2-1, with TRBD2 matching over 8 bases. The CDR3 spans 15 residues. Trimming removed 2 bases from V and 5 bases from J; junction bases left unmatched: 5. Germline assignment: CDR1 LNHDA and CDR2 SQIVND (reference sequence). CDR3 in amino acids: CASSILAGGNNEQFF. DNA of the CDR3: TGTGCCAGTAGTATACTGGCGGGGGGTAACAATGAGCAGTTCTTC. The full variable domain, completed using reference TRBV19 and TRBJ2-1, is DGGITQSPKYLFRKEGQNVTLSCEQNLNHDAMYWYRQDPGQGLRLIYYSQIVNDFQKGDIAEGYSVSREKKESFPLTVTSAQKNPTAFYLCASSILAGGNNEQFFGPGTRLTVL.

The chain employs TRBV6-5 and TRBJ2-5; D call uncertain. CDR1 MNHEY and CDR2 SVGAGI come from the germline V gene. V lost 6 bases to trimming and J lost 4 bases, with 18 bases between them. This CDR3 is built from 15 residues. CDR3 coding DNA: TGTGCCAGCAGCCGCCGGACCTATTGGGGAGAGACCCAGTACTTC. Protein: CASSRRTYWGETQYF.

The chain has TRBV11-3 and TRBJ2-5; the D is unclear. The CDR3 length is 14 residues. CDR1 is SGHNT, CDR2 YENEEA, per germline. The ends were cut back, 0 bases at V and 4 bases at J, with 9 bases in the middle. The CDR3 region has the DNA TGTGCCAGCAGCTTAGATCCTTCAAGAGAGACCCAGTACTTC. Translating it yields CASSLDPSRETQYF. Based on the CDR3 plus reference TRBV11-3 and TRBJ2-5, the full variable domain is EAGVVQSPRYKIIEKKQPVAFWCNPISGHNTLYWYLQNLGQGPELLIRYENEEAVDDSQLPKDRFSAERLKGVDSTLKIQPAELGDSAVYLCASSLDPSRETQYFGPGTRLLVL.

This clone was seen once. J is TRBJ1-1 and V is TRBV18; 7 positions match TRBD1. Germline trimming cut 3 bases from V and 0 bases from J; bases unmatched to any gene: 4. CDR1 is KGHSH, CDR2 LQKENI, per germline. The CDR3 is 15 residues long. CDR3: CASSPRQGMNTEAFF. The DNA for the CDR3 is TGTGCCAGCTCACCGCGACAGGGAATGAACACTGAAGCTTTCTTT. Full variable domain (outside the CDR3, taken from reference TRBV18 and TRBJ1-1): NAGVMQNPRHLVRRRGQEARLRCSPMKGHSHVYWYRQLPEEGLKFMVYLQKENIIDESGMPKERFSAEFPKEGPSILRIQQVVRGDSAAYFCASSPRQGMNTEAFFGQGTRLTVV.